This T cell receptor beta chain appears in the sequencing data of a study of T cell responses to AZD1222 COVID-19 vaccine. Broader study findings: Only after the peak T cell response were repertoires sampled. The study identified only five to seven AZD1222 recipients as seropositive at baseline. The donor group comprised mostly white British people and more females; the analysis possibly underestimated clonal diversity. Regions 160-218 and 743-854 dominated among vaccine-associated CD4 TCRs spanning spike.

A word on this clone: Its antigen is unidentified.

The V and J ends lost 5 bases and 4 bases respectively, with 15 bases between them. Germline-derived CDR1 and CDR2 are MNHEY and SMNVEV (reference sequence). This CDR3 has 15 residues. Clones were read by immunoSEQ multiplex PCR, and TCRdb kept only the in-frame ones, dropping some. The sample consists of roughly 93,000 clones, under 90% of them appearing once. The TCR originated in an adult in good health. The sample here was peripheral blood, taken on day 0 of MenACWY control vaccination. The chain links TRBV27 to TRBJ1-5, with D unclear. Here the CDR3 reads CASSQSGPLNQPQHF. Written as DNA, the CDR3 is TGTGCCAGCAGTCAATCCGGGCCCTTAAATCAGCCCCAGCATTTT.